This record covers a single T cell receptor beta chain. The target of this receptor is not known. Qualities for individual bases were not recorded, and no much larger clone is one base off. This sample stems from a study of cytomegalovirus exposure and HLA in healthy donors (dated by TCRdb to about 2017). About the investigation overall: According to a later analysis, one platform produced both the 120 validation repertoires and the 700 or so repertoires of the first cohort. A separate validation cohort of more than 100 different subjects was used in addition to the roughly 640-subject first cohort. The study combined high-throughput TCR immunosequencing, statistical association of individual TCRs with disease status, and machine learning to predict cytomegalovirus infection status. The study aimed to test whether cataloging public T cell receptors could reveal signatures of past pathogen exposure.

The library relied on the immunoSEQ multiplex PCR assay. As for the original processing: A statistical classification framework was built to diagnose cytomegalovirus status from the catalog of TCR beta chain sequences. This immuneACCESS table, as held by TCRdb, lists in-frame sequences with V and J called but not all clones. Of the missing ones, under half trace to an unresolved V gene in checked studies; the others have no known cause. The V and J calls and clone size are taken from that table; D and trimming were inferred from the DNA. The sample table lists 150,000 to 200,000 clones, about 89% of them with a count of one. The ten biggest clones cover roughly 3% of the sample. The research as a whole found: In both the original and validation cohorts, the classifier was reported to diagnose cytomegalovirus status with high specificity and sensitivity. Across donors, most TCR sequences were observed very rarely, whereas some public TCRs were present in many individuals. In vitro tests confirmed that a few of the cytomegalovirus-associated TCR beta chains recognize cytomegalovirus antigens. In the study, about 150 TCR beta chains were listed as associated with cytomegalovirus. All 120 or so repertoires were used to score co-occurrence in the validation cohort in a later analysis, because that analysis had no HLA typing for the cohort. In a later analysis, TCRs clustered in the first cohort were found to also tend to co-occur in the roughly 110 validation repertoires, with 90% to 95% of cluster scores above 0. According to the authors, the approach could potentially be generalized to other disease states and immunological phenotypes.

The donors were included in the validation cohort of over a hundred subjects, a group kept apart from the 666-subject first cohort. The specimen was PBMCs. This clonotype originated in a man younger than 30 in good health and CMV-seropositive.

The DNA reads as follows: TGTGCCAGCAGTTTTCCGGGGGAGACCCAGTACTTC. Translated, this is CASSFPGETQYF. The chain employs TRBV28 and TRBJ2-5; possibly the D gene is TRBD2, per 5 matching bases. Cut back by 3 bases and 5 bases, the V and J ends lie 7 bases apart. The CDR3 starts with the cysteine, ends with the phenylalanine, and has 12 residues. The sequence is cut down to CDR3 DNA, 36 bases in frame from base 1. CDR1 and CDR2, looked up from the germline V gene, are MDHEN and SYDVKM.